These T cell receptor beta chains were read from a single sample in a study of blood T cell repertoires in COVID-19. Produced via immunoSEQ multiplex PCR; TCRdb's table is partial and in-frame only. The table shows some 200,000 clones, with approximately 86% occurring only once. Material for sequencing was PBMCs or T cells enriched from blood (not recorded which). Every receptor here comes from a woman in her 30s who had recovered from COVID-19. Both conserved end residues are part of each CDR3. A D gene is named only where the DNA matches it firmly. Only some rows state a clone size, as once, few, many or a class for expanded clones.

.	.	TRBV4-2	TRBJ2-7	TGTGCCAGCAGCCAAGTAGGAGGGGACGACGAGCAGTACTTC	CASSQVGGDDEQYF
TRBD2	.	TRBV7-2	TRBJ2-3	TGTGCCAGCAGCTTAAACGCGGGGGGAATAGATACGCAGTATTTT	CASSLNAGGIDTQYF
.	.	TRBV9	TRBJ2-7	TGTGCCAGCAGCGTAGGGAACGGGAGAGAGTGGGAGCAGTACTTC	CASSVGNGREWEQYF
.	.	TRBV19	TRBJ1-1	TGTGCCAGTAGTATTCTCACAGGAGCCCAGCAAAGAACTGAAGCTTTCTTT	CASSILTGAQQRTEAFF
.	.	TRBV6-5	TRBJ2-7	TGTGCCAGCAATGTGGAACTCCCGAGCGACGAGCAGTACTTC	CASNVELPSDEQYF
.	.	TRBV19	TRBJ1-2	TGTGCCAGTAGTACTTTCACAGGGCAGGGCTATGGCTACACCTTC	CASSTFTGQGYGYTF
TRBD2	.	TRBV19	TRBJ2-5	TGTGCCAGTAGTCGGGCGGGAGTAATGGAGACCCAGTACTTC	CASSRAGVMETQYF
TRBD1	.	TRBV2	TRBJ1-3	TGTGCCAGCAGTGCCGGGACAGGCTCTGGAAACACCATATATTTT	CASSAGTGSGNTIYF
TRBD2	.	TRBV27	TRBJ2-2	TGTGCCAGCAGTTTCCGGACTAGCGGGAGAGGAGGCGGGGAGCTGTTTTTT	CASSFRTSGRGGGELFF
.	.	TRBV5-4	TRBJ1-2	TGTGCCAGCAGCCCTGACACGGCCGCCGACGGCTACACCTTC	CASSPDTAADGYTF
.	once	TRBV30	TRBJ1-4	TGTGCCTGGAGCAGGGGTTCGGAAAAACTGTTTTTT	CAWSRGSEKLFF
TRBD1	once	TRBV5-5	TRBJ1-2	TGTGCCACCCGAATAGGGACAGGGCCCTATGGCTACACCTTC	CATRIGTGPYGYTF
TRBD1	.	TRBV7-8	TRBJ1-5	TGTGCCAGCAGCTTAAAATGGACAGGTAGCAATCAGCCCCAGCATTTT	CASSLKWTGSNQPQHF
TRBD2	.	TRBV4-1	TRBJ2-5	TGCGCCAGCAGCCAAGTTAGGGTAGCGGGGGGGCAACAGACCCAGTACTTC	CASSQVRVAGGQQTQYF
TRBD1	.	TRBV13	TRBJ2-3	TGTGCCAGCAGCGCGAGACAGGGACCAGATACGCAGTATTTT	CASSARQGPDTQYF
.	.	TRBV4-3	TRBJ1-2	TGCGCCAGCAGCCAAGACCCGGCAGGATCCCCTGAGGGCTACACCTTC	CASSQDPAGSPEGYTF
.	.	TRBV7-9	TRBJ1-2	TGTGCCAGCAGCTCCGGAGTGGGAGAAAGCTATGGCTACACCTTC	CASSSGVGESYGYTF
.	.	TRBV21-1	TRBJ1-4	TGTGCCAGCAGCCGGGACATTTGGTCGGGGGAAAAACTGTTTTTT	CASSRDIWSGEKLFF
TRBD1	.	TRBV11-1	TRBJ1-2	TGTGCCAGCAGCATCGGGACAGGGCAGAACTATGGCTACACCTTC	CASSIGTGQNYGYTF
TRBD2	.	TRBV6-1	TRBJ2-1	TGTGCCAGCAGTGAAGTAGGGACTAGCGGGAAGAATGAGCAGTTCTTC	CASSEVGTSGKNEQFF
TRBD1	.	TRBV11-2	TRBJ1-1	TGTGCCAGCAGAACTGAGGGACAGTCCGTCACTGAAGCTTTCTTT	CASRTEGQSVTEAFF
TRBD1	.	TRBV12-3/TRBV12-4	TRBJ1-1	TGTGCCAGCAGTTGGACAGGGGAGGCTTTCTTT	CASSWTGEAFF
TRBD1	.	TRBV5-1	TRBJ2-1	TGCGCCAGCAGCCTACAGGACAGGGCGAATGAGCAGTTCTTC	CASSLQDRANEQFF
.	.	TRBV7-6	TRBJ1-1	TGTGCCAGCAGCTTAGCGGGGGCAGGGCGAGGGGAAGCTTTCTTT	CASSLAGAGRGEAFF
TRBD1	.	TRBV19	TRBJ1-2	TGTGCCAGTAGTAAGACTGGGACAGGGGCTAAGCGCTATGGCTACACCTTC	CASSKTGTGAKRYGYTF
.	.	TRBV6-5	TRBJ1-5	TGTGCCAGCAGACAGTGGGGAGGCCCCCAGCATTTT	CASRQWGGPQHF
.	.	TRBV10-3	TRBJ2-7	TGTGCCATCAGTGCCCGAACAGGGAGCTCCTACGAGCAGTACTTC	CAISARTGSSYEQYF
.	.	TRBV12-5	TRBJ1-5	TGTGCTAGTGGCCAAGTGGAGCAGCCCCAGCATTTT	CASGQVEQPQHF